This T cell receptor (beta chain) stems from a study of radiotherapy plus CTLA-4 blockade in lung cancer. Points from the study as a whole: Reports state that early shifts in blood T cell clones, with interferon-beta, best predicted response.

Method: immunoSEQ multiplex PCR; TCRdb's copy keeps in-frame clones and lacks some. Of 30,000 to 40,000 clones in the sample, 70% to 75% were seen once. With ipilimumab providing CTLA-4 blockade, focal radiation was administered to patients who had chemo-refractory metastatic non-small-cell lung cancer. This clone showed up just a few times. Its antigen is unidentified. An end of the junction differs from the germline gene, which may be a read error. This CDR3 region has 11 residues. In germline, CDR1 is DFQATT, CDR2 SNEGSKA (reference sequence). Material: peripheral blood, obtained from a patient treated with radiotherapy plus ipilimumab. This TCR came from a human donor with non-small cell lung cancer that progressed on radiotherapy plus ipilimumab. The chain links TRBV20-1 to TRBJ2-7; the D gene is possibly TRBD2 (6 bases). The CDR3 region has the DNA TGCAGTGCTCCAGTACTAGCTTATGCTCACTTC. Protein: CSAPVLAYAHF.